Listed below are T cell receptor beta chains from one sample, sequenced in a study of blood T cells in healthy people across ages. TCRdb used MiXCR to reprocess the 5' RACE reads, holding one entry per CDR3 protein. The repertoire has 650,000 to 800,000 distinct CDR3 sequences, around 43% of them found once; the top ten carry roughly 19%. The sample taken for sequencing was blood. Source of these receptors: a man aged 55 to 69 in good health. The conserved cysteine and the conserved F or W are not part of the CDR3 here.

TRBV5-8	ASSTGQGKTYGYT
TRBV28	ASSLFGDRQETQY
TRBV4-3	ASSQLGGARGPGYT
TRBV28	ASTRDVYGYT
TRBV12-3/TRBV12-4	ASIRAGTNTEAF
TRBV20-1	SAQRTGNQPQH
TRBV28	ASSPDRKGYT
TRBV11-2	ASSSPGHGSYEQY
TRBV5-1	ASSYLRGTGSSYEQY
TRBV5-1	ASSAEGVANEKLF
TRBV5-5	ASSPEGAWETQY
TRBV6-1	ASSETSGRTQETQY
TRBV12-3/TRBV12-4	ASIQPGLLYNEQF
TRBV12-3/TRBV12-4	ASTHPFGNTEAF
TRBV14	ASSQGSRWGDQY
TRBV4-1	ASSQERKQGDAQETQY